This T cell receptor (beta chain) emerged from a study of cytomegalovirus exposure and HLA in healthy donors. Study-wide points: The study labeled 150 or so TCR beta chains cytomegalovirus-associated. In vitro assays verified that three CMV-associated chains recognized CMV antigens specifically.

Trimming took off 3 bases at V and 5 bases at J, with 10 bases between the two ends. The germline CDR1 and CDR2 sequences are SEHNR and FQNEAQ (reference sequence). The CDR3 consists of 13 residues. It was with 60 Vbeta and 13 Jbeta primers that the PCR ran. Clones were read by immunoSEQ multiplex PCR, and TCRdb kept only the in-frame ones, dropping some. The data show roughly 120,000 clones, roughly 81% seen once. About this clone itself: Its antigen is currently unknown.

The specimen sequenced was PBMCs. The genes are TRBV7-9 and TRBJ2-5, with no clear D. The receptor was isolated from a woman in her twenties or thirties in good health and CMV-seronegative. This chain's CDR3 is CASSFPAGETQYF. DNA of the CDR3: TGTGCCAGCAGCTTCCCCGCCGGGGAGACCCAGTACTTC.